Listed here are 29 T cell receptor beta chains from one sample, sequenced in a study of CD8 T cells in Susac syndrome. Random-hexamer reverse transcription was applied to roughly 0.5 to 1 ug RNA. TCRdb re-analysed the immunoSEQ multiplex PCR reads in MiXCR, keeping a single row per CDR3 protein. This table holds around 190,000 distinct CDR3 sequences, approximately 95% found once. Sequenced sample: CD8+ T cells from PBMCs. The origin of the receptors is a human donor with multiple sclerosis.

The rearrangement joins TRBV12-5 to TRBJ1-1; the D gene is possibly TRBD1 (5 bases). The V gene lost 0 bases and the J gene lost 11 bases, with 10 bases spanning the gap. Germline V CDR1 and CDR2: LGHNT, FRNRAP. The CDR3 is made up of 12 amino acids. CDR3 coding DNA: TGTGCTAGTGGTTTGGTCATGGGGCAGGCTTTCTTT. Amino acids: CASGLVMGQAFF.

The V and J genes are TRBV4-1 and TRBJ2-3, with TRBD2 matching over 11 bases. CDR1 MGHRA and CDR2 YSYEKL come from the germline V gene. This CDR3 is built from 16 residues. Unmatched junction bases numbered 5, after V lost 1 base and J lost 5 bases. CDR3 residues: CASSQVLAGGGDTQYF. The CDR3 region has the DNA TGCGCCAGCAGCCAAGTCCTAGCGGGAGGCGGAGATACGCAGTATTTT.

The V and J genes are TRBV29-1 and TRBJ2-1; D unresolved. From germline, CDR1 is SQVTM and CDR2 ANQGSEA. There are 16 residues in the CDR3. The ends were cut back, 0 bases at V and 0 bases at J, with 12 bases in the middle. The CDR3 sequence is CSVEDGISSSYNEQFF. The CDR3 DNA reads as TGCAGCGTTGAAGATGGGATAAGTAGCTCCTACAATGAGCAGTTCTTC.

V is TRBV9 and J is TRBJ1-1; a weak D match, TRBD1 (5 bases). This CDR3 is 13 amino acids long. The ends were cut back, 3 bases at V and 0 bases at J, with 6 bases in the middle. Germline CDR1 and CDR2: SGDLS and YYNGEE. CDR3: CASSGGVNTEAFF. Here the CDR3 DNA reads TGTGCCAGCAGCGGAGGGGTGAACACTGAAGCTTTCTTT.

J is TRBJ2-1 and V is TRBV28, with 7 positions matching TRBD2. Germline lookup yields CDR1 MDHEN and CDR2 SYDVKM. CDR3 length: 15 residues. Trimming removed 6 bases from V and 8 bases from J; junction bases left unmatched: 13. The CDR3 is CASSPGTGGMDEQFF. CDR3 DNA sequence: TGTGCCAGCAGCCCGGGTACGGGAGGAATGGATGAGCAGTTCTTC.

This chain connects TRBV20-1 to TRBJ2-7, with 9 bases that match TRBD2. V gave up 5 bases and J gave up 2 bases; unmatched junction bases: 7. CDR3 length: 14 residues. Germline V CDR1 and CDR2: DFQATT, SNEGSKA (reference sequence). CDR3 amino acids: CSAPLAGVTYEQYF. The CDR3, as DNA: TGCAGTGCTCCCTTAGCGGGGGTGACCTACGAGCAGTACTTC.

The V gene is TRBV7-8, the J gene TRBJ2-5; tentatively, D is TRBD2 (6 bases). V lost 5 bases and J lost 5, with 18 bases in between. The CDR3 has 15 residues. Germline values: CDR1 SGHVS, CDR2 FQNEAQ. As DNA, the CDR3 is TGTGCCAGCAGCCCCCAAACGGGAGTGGGGGAGACCCAGTACTTC. It is translated as CASSPQTGVGETQYF.

The V and J genes are TRBV7-2 and TRBJ1-5; perhaps TRBD1 as D (6 bases). The germline V and J ends were trimmed by 5 bases and 3 bases, with 11 bases remaining between them. Germline CDR1 is SGHTA and CDR2 is FQGNSA. CDR3 size: 14 residues. CDR3 nucleotide sequence: TGTGCCAGCAGCCTAGGACAGCTCAATCAGCCCCAGCATTTT. Amino acids: CASSLGQLNQPQHF.

The chain links TRBV29-1 to TRBJ2-1; D gene uncertain. The CDR3 sequence is 13 residues long. The germline CDR1 and CDR2 sequences are SQVTM and ANQGSEA. V lost 8 bases and J lost 7, with 18 bases in between. This chain's CDR3 is CSIAEGRVNEQFF. The CDR3 DNA reads as TGCAGCATCGCGGAAGGGCGTGTGAATGAGCAGTTCTTC.

The CDR3 nucleotides are TGCAGCGTTGAAGACCGGACCTCCCGAAAGGCTTATGGCTACACCTTC. It yields the protein CSVEDRTSRKAYGYTF. The V and J genes are TRBV29-1 and TRBJ1-2; D unclear. The length of the CDR3 is 16 residues. Trimming took 0 bases from V and 5 from J, leaving 19 bases between them. Germline CDR1 reads SQVTM; CDR2 reads ANQGSEA.

The V call is TRBV15, the J call TRBJ2-2; D is ambiguous. The CDR3 loop spans 16 amino acids. Germline V gene lookup returns CDR1 LNHNV and CDR2 YYDKDF (reference sequence). V was shortened by 0 bases and J by 3 bases, with 11 bases between the two germline ends. The DNA for the CDR3 is TGTGCCACCAGCAGAGATTCCGGCAAAGACACCGGGGAGCTGTTTTTT. It encodes CATSRDSGKDTGELFF.

This sequence joins TRBV28 and TRBJ2-7; D possibly corresponds to TRBD1 (5 bases). This CDR3 region has 15 residues. Germline V gives CDR1 MDHEN, CDR2 SYDVKM. V was shortened by 6 bases and J by 2 bases, with 17 bases between the two germline ends. In nucleotides, the CDR3 is TGTGCCAGCAGGTTAAGGACCTCAGGGCCCTACGAGCAGTACTTC. Protein sequence: CASRLRTSGPYEQYF.

This rearrangement joins TRBV15 to TRBJ1-1; no reliable D call. This CDR3 is 14 amino acids long. Germline assignment: CDR1 LNHNV and CDR2 YYDKDF (reference sequence). Trimming removed 0 bases from V and 4 bases from J, with 9 bases in between. Here the CDR3 DNA reads TGTGCCACCAGCAGAGATTTCGGCGGCACTGAAGCTTTCTTT. Encoded protein: CATSRDFGGTEAFF.

This rearrangement joins TRBV2 to TRBJ2-1; possibly TRBD2 for D (5 bases). Looked up from germline, CDR1 is SNHLY and CDR2 is FYNNEI. This CDR3 is built from 15 residues. With 2 bases removed from V and 10 bases from J, the gap between germline ends came to 18 bases. The CDR3 sequence: CASSESSDLYWEQFF. The CDR3 DNA reads as TGTGCCAGCAGTGAATCTTCGGACTTGTACTGGGAGCAGTTCTTC.

The V and J genes are TRBV9 and TRBJ2-1; D is unclear. Germline CDR1 SGDLS, CDR2 YYNGEE. The CDR3 extends over 15 amino acids. V shed 0 bases and J shed 0 bases, with 7 bases lying between them. CDR3 coding DNA: TGTGCCAGCAGCGTAGAGGCAAACTCCTACAATGAGCAGTTCTTC. Translated, it gives CASSVEANSYNEQFF.

The gene calls are TRBV29-1 and TRBJ1-1, with D hard to call. V was trimmed by 5 bases and J by 8 bases, leaving 15 bases between them. The germline V gene encodes CDR1 SQVTM and CDR2 ANQGSEA. The CDR3 runs 12 residues. This CDR3 reads CSVSRFGSEAFF. The CDR3 nucleotides read TGCAGCGTTAGCCGGTTTGGGTCAGAAGCTTTCTTT.

The rearrangement uses TRBV27 and TRBJ2-7, with D perhaps TRBD1 (5 bases). This CDR3 has 12 amino acids. Germline V gene sequence: CDR1 MNHEY, CDR2 SMNVEV (reference sequence). The V gene lost 5 bases and the J gene lost 7 bases, with 12 bases spanning the gap. This chain's CDR3 is CASSHRPGEQYF. The CDR3 DNA is TGTGCCAGCAGTCACCGGCCAGGGGAGCAGTACTTC.

The CDR3 nucleotides are TGCAGTGCTAGGACGGGAGTAGGGGTTGAGACCCAGTACTTC. Its protein is CSARTGVGVETQYF. The chain is built from TRBV20-1 and TRBJ2-5; tentative D call: TRBD2 (6 bases). The V gene lost 3 bases and the J gene lost 5 bases, with 16 bases spanning the gap. This CDR3 comprises 14 residues. The V gene's germline CDR1 is DFQATT and CDR2 SNEGSKA (reference sequence).

The genes are TRBV2 and TRBJ1-4, with unresolved D. CDR1 SNHLY and CDR2 FYNNEI come from the germline V gene. The CDR3 runs 15 residues. V was cut by 7 bases and J by 0 bases, with 12 bases left in between. The chain's CDR3 is CASTPFGATNEKLFF. DNA of the CDR3: TGTGCCAGCACCCCCTTCGGTGCAACTAATGAAAAACTGTTTTTT.

The CDR3 here is CASSYRTSYEQYF. The CDR3 coding sequence is TGTGCCAGCAGTTACCGGACGTCCTACGAGCAGTACTTC. This chain uses TRBV27 with TRBJ2-7; D not resolved. This CDR3 has 13 amino acids. The ends were cut back, 4 bases at V and 1 base at J, with 8 bases in the middle. The V gene's germline CDR1 is MNHEY and CDR2 SMNVEV (reference sequence).

The rearrangement uses TRBV5-1 and TRBJ1-1, with D possibly being TRBD1 (6 bases). V gave up 3 bases and J gave up 1 base, with 7 bases separating them. This CDR3 region has 13 residues. Looked up from germline, CDR1 is SGHRS and CDR2 is YFSETQ. DNA for the CDR3: TGCGCCAGCAGCTGGGGACAGAACACTGAAGCTTTCTTT. This sequence encodes CASSWGQNTEAFF.

The chain uses TRBV3-1 and TRBJ2-7; D is undetermined. Germline CDR1 LGHDT, CDR2 YNNKEL (reference sequence). The V end lost 0 bases, the J end lost 4 bases, and 13 bases lay between the germline ends. This CDR3 has 15 residues. CDR3 nucleotide sequence: TGTGCCAGCAGCCAAGAGCCGTGGGCCCGTTACGAGCAGTACTTC. It translates to CASSQEPWARYEQYF.

V is TRBV6-5 and J is TRBJ2-7; TRBD2 aligns across 12 bases. The ends lost 5 bases at V and 4 bases at J; junction bases unmatched: 6. The CDR3 totals 15 residues. The germline gives CDR1 MNHEY, CDR2 SVGAGI. Here the CDR3 reads CASSARLAGAYEQYF. For the CDR3, the DNA is TGTGCCAGCAGTGCCAGACTAGCGGGAGCTTACGAGCAGTACTTC.

V usage is TRBV18 and J usage is TRBJ2-1; either TRBD1 or TRBD2 may supply D (5 bases each). CDR1 is KGHSH, CDR2 LQKENI, per germline. The CDR3 length is 11 residues. Trimming cost V 6 bases and J 9 bases, with 9 bases left between them. The chain's CDR3 is CASSIGGEQFF. The DNA for the CDR3 is TGTGCCAGCTCTATTGGGGGTGAGCAGTTCTTC.

This chain joins TRBV9 and TRBJ2-1; the D is unclear. V lost 2 bases and J lost 8, with 8 bases in between. Germline V gene lookup returns CDR1 SGDLS and CDR2 YYNGEE. The CDR3 runs to 12 residues. CDR3: CASSVADHEQFF. CDR3 sequence (DNA): TGTGCCAGCAGCGTGGCGGACCATGAGCAGTTCTTC. Variable domain in full (rest from reference TRBV9 and TRBJ2-1): DSGVTQTPKHLITATGQRVTLRCSPRSGDLSVYWYQQSLDQGLQFLIQYYNGEERAKGNILERFSAQQFPDLHSELNLSSLELGDSALYFCASSVADHEQFFGPGTRLTVL.

The CDR3 DNA is TGTGCCAGCAGTGAGGGACTAGCGGTCTACGAGCAGTACTTC. Amino acid sequence: CASSEGLAVYEQYF. The V call is TRBV6-1, the J call TRBJ2-7; 11 bases match TRBD2. The length of the CDR3 is 14 residues. Germline values: CDR1 MNHNS, CDR2 SASEGT. The V segment lost 3 bases and the J segment 3 bases; nucleotides outside the gene matches: 1.

The rearrangement links TRBV20-1 to TRBJ1-4; TRBD1 matches at 11 bases. With 2 bases clipped from V and 10 bases from J, the junction kept 6 bases outside the gene matches. CDR3 length equals 14 residues. Germline CDR1 is DFQATT and CDR2 is SNEGSKA (reference sequence). CDR3 DNA sequence: TGCAGTGCTAGACCCGGGACAGGGGGTTTAAAACTGTTTTTT. It encodes CSARPGTGGLKLFF.

This clonotype was recorded only once. The chain employs TRBV2 and TRBJ2-3; 7 bases match TRBD2. After removal of 4 bases from V and 2 bases from J, the junction contained 6 bases not matched to a gene. Germline loops: CDR1 SNHLY, CDR2 FYNNEI. CDR3 length: 15 residues. The CDR3: CASSVQRGYTDTQYF. CDR3 bases: TGTGCCAGCAGTGTCCAGCGGGGATACACAGATACGCAGTATTTT. Full variable domain (missing parts from reference TRBV2 and TRBJ2-3): EPEVTQTPSHQVTQMGQEVILRCVPISNHLYFYWYRQILGQKVEFLVSFYNNEISEKSEIFDDQFSVERPDGSNFTLKIRSTKLEDSAMYFCASSVQRGYTDTQYFGPGTRLTVL.

The rearrangement joins TRBV3-1 to TRBJ2-1; D ambiguous. The V end lost 6 bases, the J end lost 2 bases, and 14 bases lay between the germline ends. CDR3 length: 15 amino acids. Germline CDR1 is LGHDT and CDR2 is YNNKEL (reference sequence). The CDR3 coding sequence is TGTGCCAGCAGGCTGGACCGTGATACCTACAATGAGCAGTTCTTC. It encodes CASRLDRDTYNEQFF.